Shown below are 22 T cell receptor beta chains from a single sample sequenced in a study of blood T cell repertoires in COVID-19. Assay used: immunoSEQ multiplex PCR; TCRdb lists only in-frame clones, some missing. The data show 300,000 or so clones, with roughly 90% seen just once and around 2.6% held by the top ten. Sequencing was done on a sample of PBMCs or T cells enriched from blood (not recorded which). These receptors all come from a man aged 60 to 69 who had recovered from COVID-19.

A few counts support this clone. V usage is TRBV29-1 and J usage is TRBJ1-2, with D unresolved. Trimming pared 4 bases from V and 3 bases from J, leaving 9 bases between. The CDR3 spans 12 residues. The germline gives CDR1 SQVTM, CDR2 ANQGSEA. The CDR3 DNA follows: TGCAGCGTTGTGTACAGAGACTATGGCTACACCTTC. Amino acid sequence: CSVVYRDYGYTF.

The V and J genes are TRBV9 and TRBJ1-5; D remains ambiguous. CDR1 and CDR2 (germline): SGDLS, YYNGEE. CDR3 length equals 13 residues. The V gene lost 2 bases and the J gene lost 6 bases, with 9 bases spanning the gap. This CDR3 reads CASSVGEFQPQHF. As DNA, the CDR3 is TGTGCCAGCAGCGTCGGGGAGTTTCAGCCCCAGCATTTT.

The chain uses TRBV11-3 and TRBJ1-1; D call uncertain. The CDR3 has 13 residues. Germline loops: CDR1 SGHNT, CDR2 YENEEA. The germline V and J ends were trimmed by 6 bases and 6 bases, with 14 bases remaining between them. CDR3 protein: CASSLRRDSEAFF. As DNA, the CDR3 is TGTGCCAGCAGTCTCCGCCGGGATTCTGAAGCTTTCTTT.

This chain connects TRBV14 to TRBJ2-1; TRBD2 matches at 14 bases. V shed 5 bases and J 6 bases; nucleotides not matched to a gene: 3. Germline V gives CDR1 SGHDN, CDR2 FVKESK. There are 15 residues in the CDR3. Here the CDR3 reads CASSWGLAGVNEQFF. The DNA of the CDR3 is TGTGCCAGCAGCTGGGGACTAGCGGGAGTCAATGAGCAGTTCTTC.

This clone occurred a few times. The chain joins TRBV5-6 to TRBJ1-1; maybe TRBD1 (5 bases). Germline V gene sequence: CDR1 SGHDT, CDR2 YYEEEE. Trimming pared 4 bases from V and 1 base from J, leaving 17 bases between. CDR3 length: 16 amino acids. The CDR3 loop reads CASSGAAWGPNTEAFF. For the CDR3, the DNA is TGTGCCAGCAGCGGGGCGGCTTGGGGCCCGAACACTGAAGCTTTCTTT.

CDR3 residues: CASSLMLHSSYEQYF. As DNA, the CDR3 is TGCGCCAGCAGCTTGATGCTGCACAGCTCCTACGAGCAGTACTTC. The rearrangement joins TRBV5-1 to TRBJ2-7; no clear D gene. Trimming removed 1 base at V and 0 bases at J, with 11 bases between. CDR1 is SGHRS, CDR2 YFSETQ, per germline. CDR3 length: 15 residues.

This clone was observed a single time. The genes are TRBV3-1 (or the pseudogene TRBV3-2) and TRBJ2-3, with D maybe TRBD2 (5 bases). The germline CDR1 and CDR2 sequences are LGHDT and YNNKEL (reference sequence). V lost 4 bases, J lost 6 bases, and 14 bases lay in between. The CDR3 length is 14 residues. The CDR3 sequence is CASSPRLSLDTQYF. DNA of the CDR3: TGTGCCAGCAGCCCCCGACTATCGCTGGATACGCAGTATTTT.

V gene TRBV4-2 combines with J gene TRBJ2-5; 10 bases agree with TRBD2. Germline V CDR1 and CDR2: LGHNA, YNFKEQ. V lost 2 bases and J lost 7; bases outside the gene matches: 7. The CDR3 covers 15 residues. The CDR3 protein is CASSQNLAGVGTQYF. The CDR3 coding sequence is TGTGCCAGCAGCCAAAACCTAGCGGGGGTCGGGACCCAGTACTTC.

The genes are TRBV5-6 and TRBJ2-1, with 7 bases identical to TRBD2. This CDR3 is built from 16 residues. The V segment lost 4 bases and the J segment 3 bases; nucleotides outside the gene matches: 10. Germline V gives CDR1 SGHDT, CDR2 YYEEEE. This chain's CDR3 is CASSPWTGGNYNEQFF. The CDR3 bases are TGTGCCAGCAGCCCCTGGACGGGGGGAAACTACAATGAGCAGTTCTTC.

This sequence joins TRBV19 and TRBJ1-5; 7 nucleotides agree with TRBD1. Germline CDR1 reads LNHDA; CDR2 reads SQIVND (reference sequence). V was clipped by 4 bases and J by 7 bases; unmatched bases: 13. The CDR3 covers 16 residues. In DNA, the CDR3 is TGTGCCAGTAGTACCCAATACCCGACAGGGCGACAGCCCCAGCATTTT. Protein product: CASSTQYPTGRQPQHF.

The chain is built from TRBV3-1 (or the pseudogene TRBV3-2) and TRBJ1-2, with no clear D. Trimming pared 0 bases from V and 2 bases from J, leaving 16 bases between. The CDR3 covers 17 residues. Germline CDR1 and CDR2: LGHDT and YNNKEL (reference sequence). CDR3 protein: CASSQELVAAINYGYTF. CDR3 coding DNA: TGTGCCAGCAGCCAAGAATTGGTGGCGGCGATAAACTATGGCTACACCTTC.

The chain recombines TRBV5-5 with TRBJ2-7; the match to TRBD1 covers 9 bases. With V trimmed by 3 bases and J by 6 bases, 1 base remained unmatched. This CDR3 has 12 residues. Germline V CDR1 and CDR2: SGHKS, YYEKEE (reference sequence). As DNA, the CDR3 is TGTGCCAGCAGCTGGACAGGGGCCGAGCAGTACTTC. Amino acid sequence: CASSWTGAEQYF. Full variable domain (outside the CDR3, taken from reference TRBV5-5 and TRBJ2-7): DAGVTQSPTHLIKTRGQQVTLRCSPISGHKSVSWYQQVLGQGPQFIFQYYEKEERGRGNFPDRFSARQFPNYSSELNVNALLLGDSALYLCASSWTGAEQYFGPGTRLTVT.

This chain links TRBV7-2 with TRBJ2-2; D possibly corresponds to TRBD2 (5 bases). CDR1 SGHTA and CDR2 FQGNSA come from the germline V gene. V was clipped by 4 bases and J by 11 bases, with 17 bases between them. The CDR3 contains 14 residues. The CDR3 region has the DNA TGTGCCAGCAGCTACGCTTACCCGGGGTCAGAGCTGTTTTTT. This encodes CASSYAYPGSELFF.

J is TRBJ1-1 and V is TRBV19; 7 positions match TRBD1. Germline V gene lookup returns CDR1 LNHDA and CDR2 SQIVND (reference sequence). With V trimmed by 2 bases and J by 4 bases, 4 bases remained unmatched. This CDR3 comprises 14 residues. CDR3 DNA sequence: TGTGCCAGTAGTATAACCAGGGGGAGCACTGAAGCTTTCTTT. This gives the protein CASSITRGSTEAFF.

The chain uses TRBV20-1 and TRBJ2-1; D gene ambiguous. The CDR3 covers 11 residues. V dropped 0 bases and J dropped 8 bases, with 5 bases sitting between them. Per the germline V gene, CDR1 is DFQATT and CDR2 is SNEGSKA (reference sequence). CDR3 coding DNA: TGCAGTGCTAGAGATAGCCATGAGCAGTTCTTC. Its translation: CSARDSHEQFF.

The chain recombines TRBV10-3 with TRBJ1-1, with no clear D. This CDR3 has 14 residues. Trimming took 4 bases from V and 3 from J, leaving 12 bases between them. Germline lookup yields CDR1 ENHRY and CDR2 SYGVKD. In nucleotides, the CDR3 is TGTGCCATCAGTGCCGGGAGCGCTGACACTGAAGCTTTCTTT. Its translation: CAISAGSADTEAFF.

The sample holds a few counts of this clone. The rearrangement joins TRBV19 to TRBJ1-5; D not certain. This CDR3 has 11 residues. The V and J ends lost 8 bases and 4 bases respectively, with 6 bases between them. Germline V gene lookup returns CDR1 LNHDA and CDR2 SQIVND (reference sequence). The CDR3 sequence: CASGRNQPQHF. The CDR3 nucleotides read TGTGCCAGTGGGAGAAATCAGCCCCAGCATTTT. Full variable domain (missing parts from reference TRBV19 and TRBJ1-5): DGGITQSPKYLFRKEGQNVTLSCEQNLNHDAMYWYRQDPGQGLRLIYYSQIVNDFQKGDIAEGYSVSREKKESFPLTVTSAQKNPTAFYLCASGRNQPQHFGDGTRLSIL.

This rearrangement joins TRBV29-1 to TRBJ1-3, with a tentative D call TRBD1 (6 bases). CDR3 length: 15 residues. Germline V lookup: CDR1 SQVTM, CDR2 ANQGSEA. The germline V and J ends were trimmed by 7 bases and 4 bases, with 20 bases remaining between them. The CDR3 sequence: CSATNTGLLGNTIYF. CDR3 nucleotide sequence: TGCAGCGCCACGAATACAGGGCTACTGGGAAACACCATATATTTT.

The CDR3 DNA reads as TGTGCCAGCAGTCACAGGGTAACCCTCAATTCACCCCTCCACTTT. Its translation is CASSHRVTLNSPLHF. The rearrangement links TRBV27 to TRBJ1-6; tentatively, D is TRBD1 (6 bases). The V end lost 5 bases, the J end lost 7 bases, and 15 bases lay between the germline ends. The CDR3 totals 15 residues. The germline gives CDR1 MNHEY, CDR2 SMNVEV (reference sequence).

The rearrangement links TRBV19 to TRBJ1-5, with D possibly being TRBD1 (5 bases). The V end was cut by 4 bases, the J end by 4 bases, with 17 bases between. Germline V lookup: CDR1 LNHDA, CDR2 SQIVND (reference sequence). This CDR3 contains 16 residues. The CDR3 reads CASSTGGARGNQPQHF. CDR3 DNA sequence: TGTGCCAGTAGTACGGGCGGGGCCCGGGGAAATCAGCCCCAGCATTTT.

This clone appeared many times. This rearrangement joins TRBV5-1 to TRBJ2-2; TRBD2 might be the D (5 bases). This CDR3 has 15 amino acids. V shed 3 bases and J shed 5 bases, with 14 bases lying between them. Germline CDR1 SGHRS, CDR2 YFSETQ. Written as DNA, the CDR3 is TGCGCCAGCAGCTGGTCCGGGGAACCTACCGGGGAGCTGTTTTTT. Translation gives CASSWSGEPTGELFF.

The DNA of the CDR3 is TGTGCCAGTAGTGTCGGAGGAGGCTACGAGCAGTACTTC. Protein product: CASSVGGGYEQYF. The genes are TRBV19 and TRBJ2-7; maybe TRBD2 (5 bases). V was shortened by 5 bases and J by 3 bases, with 11 bases between the two germline ends. Per germline, CDR1 LNHDA and CDR2 SQIVND (reference sequence). CDR3 size: 13 residues.